This TCR beta chain was sequenced for a study of regulatory T cells in long-lasting Graves disease. Regarding time point: newly diagnosed GD, antithyroid drugs for less than 3 months. PBMCs were the source of the RNA used for TCR sequencing. Study conclusions and caveats: Repertoires from persistent disease leaned toward TRBV28, TRBJ1-2 and TRBJ2-5. With a small sample size, accuracy may have been reduced.

This clonotype came up many times. Antigen: not known. In building TCR beta libraries, iRepertoire HTBI primers were used together with Arm-PCR of CDR3 regions. MiXCR was run by TCRdb on the multiplex PCR reads, yielding one entry per CDR3 protein. The sample carries about 460,000 distinct CDR3 sequences, approximately 14% recorded once. From germline, CDR1 is SGHRS and CDR2 YFSETQ. The V gene end was trimmed by 1 base and the J gene end by 5 bases; junction bases not matched to a gene: 4. This CDR3 spans 15 amino acids. These data are also associated with another study on T cells in Graves' hyperthyroidism and ophthalmopathy. Turning to that study: Initially, a first-round RT-PCR of the TCR CDR3 employed the HTBI primer set.

Sequences were derived from peripheral blood mononuclear cells (PBMCs), sampled at new diagnosis, from a patient treated with antithyroid drugs. The chain couples TRBV5-1 to TRBJ2-1; 9 bases align to TRBD2. This clonotype was obtained from a woman in her forties or fifties with Graves disease. CDR3 in amino acids: CASSLFSSGNNEQFF. The CDR3 DNA is TGCGCCAGCAGCTTGTTCTCTAGCGGGAACAATGAGCAGTTCTTC.